A single sample is the source of the 18 T cell receptor beta chains below, sequenced in a study of human T cells and chemical hapten exposure. TCRdb ran MiXCR on the RACE reads and lists one entry per CDR3 protein. The sample comprises about 360,000 distinct CDR3 sequences, roughly 6.9% of which are singletons, and around 8.4% rests with the top ten. Time point defined: patch test 1, 2 weeks after DPC sensitization. Treatment given: therapeutic diphenylcyclopropenone sensitization with weekly scalp DPC. This material consisted of whole blood, taken in connection with sensitization to the hapten diphenylcyclopropenone (DPC). The receptors originated from a woman under 30 with alopecia areata. Some clones in this sample may be carry-over from other donors' samples.

This clonotype was recorded a few times. The chain carries TRBV15 and TRBJ2-3; the match to TRBD2 covers 8 bases. The CDR3 is 16 amino acids. V lost 2 bases, J lost 2 bases, and 6 bases stayed unmatched. CDR1 and CDR2 from the germline V gene are LNHNV and YYDKDF (reference sequence). In DNA, the CDR3 is TGTGCCACCAGCAGATTACCGGGACTAGACACAGATACGCAGTATTTT. Translated: CATSRLPGLDTDTQYF. The complete variable domain, with remaining parts taken from reference TRBV15 and TRBJ2-3, reads DAMVIQNPRYQVTQFGKPVTLSCSQTLNHNVMYWYQQKSSQAPKLLFHYYDKDFNNEADTPDNFQSRRPNTSFCFLDIRSPGLGDTAMYLCATSRLPGLDTDTQYFGPGTRLTVL.

The chain recombines TRBV7-2 with TRBJ2-3, with 9 nucleotides matching TRBD1. CDR3 size: 17 residues. V was pared by 0 bases and J by 4 bases, with 8 bases of the junction left unmatched. CDR1 is SGHTA, CDR2 FQGNSA, per germline. The CDR3 loop is CASSLARTGVRADTQYF. The CDR3 DNA follows: TGTGCCAGCAGCTTAGCAAGGACAGGGGTCCGGGCAGATACGCAGTATTTT.

The sample holds a few counts of this clonotype. The chain recombines TRBV20-1 with TRBJ2-3; 7 nucleotides agree with TRBD1. The CDR3 sequence is 14 residues long. V lost 6 bases and J lost 1; bases outside the gene matches: 7. The V gene's germline CDR1 is DFQATT and CDR2 SNEGSKA (reference sequence). CDR3 nucleotide sequence: TGCAGTGCCTTTAGGGGGCCCGGCACAGATACGCAGTATTTT. It is translated as CSAFRGPGTDTQYF.

This clonotype was detected many times. The genes are TRBV5-1 and TRBJ2-7; weak D call: TRBD1 (5 bases). Trimming stripped 4 bases from V and 2 bases from J, with 13 bases between. Germline values: CDR1 SGHRS, CDR2 YFSETQ. CDR3 length equals 14 residues. CDR3 sequence reads: CASSVQANTYEQYF. The CDR3 region has the DNA TGCGCCAGCAGCGTACAGGCAAATACCTACGAGCAGTACTTC.

This clonotype was seen more than once but under ten times. The chain uses TRBV2 and TRBJ1-3, with D unclear. Trimming took off 2 bases at V and 5 bases at J, with 1 base between the two ends. Germline CDR1 reads SNHLY; CDR2 reads FYNNEI. There are 11 residues in the CDR3. The CDR3 DNA sequence: TGTGCCAGCAGTGAAAGAAACACCATATATTTT. Protein: CASSERNTIYF.

The V and J genes are TRBV18 and TRBJ2-7; 8 positions match TRBD1. V trimming: 2 bases; J trimming: 4 bases; junction bases outside the gene matches: 4. The CDR3 has 14 residues. Germline V gives CDR1 KGHSH, CDR2 LQKENI. CDR3 nucleotides: TGTGCCAGCTCACCAAACAGGGGGTCGTACGAGCAGTACTTC. Its protein product is CASSPNRGSYEQYF. Looking up the rest from reference TRBV18 and TRBJ2-7 gives the full variable domain: NAGVMQNPRHLVRRRGQEARLRCSPMKGHSHVYWYRQLPEEGLKFMVYLQKENIIDESGMPKERFSAEFPKEGPSILRIQQVVRGDSAAYFCASSPNRGSYEQYFGPGTRLTVT.

This clonotype occurred a few times. The gene calls are TRBV7-3 and TRBJ1-6, with D perhaps matching TRBD1 (6 bases). The CDR3 runs 15 residues. V gave up 4 bases and J gave up 8 bases, with 15 bases separating them. The V gene's germline CDR1 is SGHTA and CDR2 FQGTGA. The CDR3 spells CASSSRGESDSPLHF. In DNA, the CDR3 is TGTGCCAGCAGCTCGAGGGGGGAATCGGATTCACCCCTCCACTTT.

The V and J genes are TRBV7-2 and TRBJ1-3; unclear D gene. Trimming removed 5 bases from V and 4 bases from J, with 12 bases in between. Per germline, CDR1 SGHTA and CDR2 FQGNSA. The CDR3 extends over 14 amino acids. CDR3: CASSPILGGNTIYF. The CDR3, as DNA: TGTGCCAGCAGCCCCATTCTGGGGGGAAACACCATATATTTT.

The table lists this clonotype with many counts. The chain carries TRBV7-2 and TRBJ2-3; 11 nucleotides agree with TRBD2. V lost 4 bases to trimming and J lost 2 bases; unmatched junction nucleotides: 14. This CDR3 contains 19 residues. The germline V gene encodes CDR1 SGHTA and CDR2 FQGNSA. The CDR3, as DNA: TGTGCCAGCAGCTCCCGCTTTTCGGGTAGCGGGGGGGTCACAGATACGCAGTATTTT. Translating it yields CASSSRFSGSGGVTDTQYF.

This clonotype was counted at least ten times. The rearrangement links TRBV5-1 to TRBJ2-1; 12 bases map to TRBD2. Germline CDR1 SGHRS, CDR2 YFSETQ. The CDR3 covers 15 residues. V lost 4 bases and J lost 10; bases outside the gene matches: 9. In DNA form, the CDR3 reads TGCGCCAGCAGCGTAACTAGCGGGGGGATCGAGGAGCAGTTCTTC. It yields the protein CASSVTSGGIEEQFF.

Many counts were recorded for this clonotype. The chain uses TRBV27 and TRBJ2-1; D uncertain. The length of the CDR3 is 12 residues. V shed 5 bases and J shed 4 bases, with 6 bases lying between them. Germline CDR1 and CDR2: MNHEY and SMNVEV (reference sequence). The CDR3 bases are TGTGCCAGCAGTCAATCTTACAATGAGCAGTTCTTC. Protein product: CASSQSYNEQFF.

The table lists this clonotype with a few counts. V gene TRBV5-1 combines with J gene TRBJ2-3; 8 bases agree with TRBD2. J was trimmed by 3 bases and V by 4 bases; bases with no gene match: 16. Germline V gene lookup returns CDR1 SGHRS and CDR2 YFSETQ. The CDR3 contains 18 residues. The CDR3 sequence: CASSPAPSGTRVTDTQYF. The CDR3 DNA sequence: TGCGCCAGCAGCCCCGCCCCATCCGGGACTAGAGTGACAGATACGCAGTATTTT. Using reference TRBV5-1 and TRBJ2-3 for the parts outside the CDR3, the full variable domain is KAGVTQTPRYLIKTRGQQVTLSCSPISGHRSVSWYQQTPGQGLQFLFEYFSETQRNKGNFPGRFSGRQFSNSRSEMNVSTLELGDSALYLCASSPAPSGTRVTDTQYFGPGTRLTVL.

The V call is TRBV1, the J call TRBJ1-5; the DNA was not compared with TRBD1, the D call given in the table. TRBV1 is labeled a pseudogene. This CDR3 is 15 amino acids long. The CDR3 is CTSSHLTDNNQPQHF. The CDR3 coding sequence is TGCACCAGCAGCCATTTAACGGACAACAATCAGCCCCAGCATTTT.

This chain links TRBV6-5 with TRBJ1-6; no reliable D call. The CDR3 sequence is 13 residues long. The V end was cut by 7 bases, the J end by 12 bases, with 16 bases between. Germline CDR1 and CDR2: MNHEY and SVGAGI. CDR3 region: CASNGGFEKPLHF. The CDR3 bases are TGTGCCAGCAACGGAGGCTTTGAAAAACCCCTCCACTTT.

V and J are TRBV7-8 and TRBJ2-3; D possibly matches TRBD1 or TRBD2 (6 bases each). The CDR3 contains 12 residues. CDR1 is SGHVS and CDR2 is FQNEAQ in the germline V gene. Deletions cut 8 bases from V and 4 bases from J, with 10 bases between. Here the CDR3 reads CASLGGPDTQYF. The CDR3 nucleotides are TGTGCCAGCCTGGGGGGCCCAGATACGCAGTATTTT.

This clonotype was observed a few times. The rearrangement links TRBV10-3 to TRBJ1-5; D is uncertain. Germline V gene lookup returns CDR1 ENHRY and CDR2 SYGVKD. The CDR3 sequence is 14 residues long. Trimming removed 4 bases from V and 4 bases from J, with 11 bases in between. CDR3 sequence reads: CAISGERTNQPQHF. DNA for the CDR3: TGTGCCATCAGTGGGGAGAGAACGAATCAGCCCCAGCATTTT.

This clonotype has a count of ten or more. The chain has TRBV28 and TRBJ2-5; unclear D gene. The V end was cut by 4 bases, the J end by 7 bases, with 7 bases between. CDR3 length: 11 amino acids. The germline V gene has CDR1 MDHEN and CDR2 SYDVKM. The CDR3 sequence: CASSSDGTQYF. Here the CDR3 DNA reads TGTGCCAGCAGTTCGGACGGGACCCAGTACTTC. Supplemented by reference TRBV28 and TRBJ2-5, the full variable domain reads DVKVTQSSRYLVKRTGEKVFLECVQDMDHENMFWYRQDPGLGLRLIYFSYDVKMKEKGDIPEGYSVSREKKERFSLILESASTNQTSMYLCASSSDGTQYFGPGTRLLVL.

This clonotype has just a few counts. The gene calls are TRBV20-1 and TRBJ1-1, with D hard to call. Germline CDR1 is DFQATT and CDR2 is SNEGSKA (reference sequence). This CDR3 contains 14 residues. The ends were cut back, 0 bases at V and 0 bases at J, with 8 bases in the middle. CDR3 protein: CSARDGPLNTEAFF. The DNA of the CDR3 is TGCAGTGCTAGAGATGGACCGTTGAACACTGAAGCTTTCTTT.